This T cell receptor beta chain was retrieved from a study of blood T cell repertoires in COVID-19 (dated by TCRdb to the early 2020s). Regarding the research as a whole: The collaborator samples originated in the United States, Italy and Spain and spanned the acute and convalescent phases of COVID-19. HLA class I and class II types, where available, came from metadata supplied by the sample provider rather than from assay-based typing. The dataset comprised deeply sampled blood TCRbeta repertoires from subjects exposed to, actively infected with, or recovered from COVID-19. The material from the prospective study consisted of cDNA or gDNA derived from T cells, B-cell-depleted T cells, or PBMCs. A de-identified subject ID, COVID-19 status, age in years and sex were almost always included in the sample metadata. The samples were drawn from the first 160 participants of the ongoing ImmuneRACE study and from about 1,200 subjects provided by 6 global collaborators. The repertoires were released in a freely available public database intended as a resource for research on the immune response to SARS-CoV-2.

TCRbeta CDR3 regions were amplified from genomic DNA by means of the immunoSEQ Assay, a bias-controlled multiplex PCR. The authors processed their data as follows. Nucleated cell counts per sample were estimated from amplification of reference gene primers within the assay. To quantify the absolute abundance of each unique TCRbeta CDR3 rearrangement, sequence reads were collapsed and filtered. For each sample, productive Simpson clonality was calculated by taking the square root of Simpson's diversity index across productive rearrangements. TCRdb mirrors the immuneACCESS table, restricted to in-frame sequences. Some clones are absent from its copies; in checked studies, under half trace to an unresolved V gene, and the reason for the others is unknown. The DNA was the basis for D and trimming; V, J and clone size are from that table. The sample yields around 70,000 clones; around 87% were counted once. Of the sample, roughly a tenth is held by the ten largest clones.

The paper's findings and limits, for the study overall: The quantity of clinical and demographic metadata differed by source and by participant and was supplied without curation.

Whole blood was collected in K2EDTA tubes by collaborating institutions according to the institutions' own protocols. Collaborator samples were shipped for TCRbeta analysis as frozen whole blood, isolated PBMCs, or DNA extracted from either sample type. The CDR3 holds 13 amino acids from the cysteine to the phenylalanine. Here the CDR3 DNA is all that survives: 39 bases in frame from base 1. Trimming at the junction amounts to 4 bases on V and 8 bases on J, and the germline ends lie 12 bases apart. Based on the germline V gene, the CDR1 and CDR2 sequences are SGHTA and FQGNSA. This clone has more than one count but fewer than ten. The antigen it recognizes is unknown. No base-level quality is on record; no much larger clone is a single base apart.

The sample comprised peripheral blood. The sequence came from a woman in her late teens or twenties with acute or convalescent COVID-19. The rearranged segments are TRBV7-2 and TRBJ2-1, with a tentative D gene TRBD1 over 6 matching bases. The CDR3 is CASSSRTADEQFF. The nucleotide sequence is given as TGTGCCAGCAGCTCAAGGACAGCGGATGAGCAGTTCTTC.